The clone carrying this T cell receptor (beta chain) appeared many times. Its antigen remains unidentified. The data are from a study of T-cell reconstitution after alpha-beta-depleted transplantation in children. Overall study results and limits: As was reported, about two months after transplant, alpha-beta T cells came from several hundred expanded graft clones. Once a year had passed after transplant, T-cell counts and diversity came mostly from newly produced T cells.

The authors prepared the TCRbeta library with unique molecular identifiers. TCRdb used MiXCR to reprocess the PCR reads, holding one entry per CDR3 protein. The sample shows 300,000 to 400,000 distinct CDR3 sequences, 15% to 20% of them seen only once. Germline values: CDR1 SGHVS, CDR2 FQNEAQ. V gave up 7 bases and J gave up 8 bases, with 14 bases separating them. This CDR3 is built from 12 residues. The receptor was isolated from a male patient under 10 years old who had a stem cell transplant for acute lymphoblastic leukemia, so the T cells may come from the graft donor. V usage is TRBV7-8 and J usage is TRBJ1-1; no firm D call. Material: PBMCs, mostly from graft donor cells, obtained 360 days after TCRalphabeta/CD19-depleted stem cell transplant. Here the CDR3 reads CASTSKREEAFF. For the CDR3, the DNA is TGTGCCAGCACGTCTAAGCGGGAGGAAGCTTTCTTT.